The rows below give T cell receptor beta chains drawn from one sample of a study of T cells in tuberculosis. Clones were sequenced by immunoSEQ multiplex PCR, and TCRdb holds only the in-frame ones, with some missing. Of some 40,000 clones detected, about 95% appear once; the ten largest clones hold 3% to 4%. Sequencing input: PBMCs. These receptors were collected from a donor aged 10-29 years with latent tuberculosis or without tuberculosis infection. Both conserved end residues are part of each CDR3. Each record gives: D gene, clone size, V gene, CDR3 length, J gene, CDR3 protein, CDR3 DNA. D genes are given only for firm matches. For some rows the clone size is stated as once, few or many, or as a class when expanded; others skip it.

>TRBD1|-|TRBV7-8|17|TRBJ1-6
CASSLVLQGANNSPLHF
TGTGCCAGCAGCTTAGTACTCCAGGGGGCTAATAATTCACCCCTCCACTTT
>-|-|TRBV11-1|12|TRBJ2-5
CASSPPSETQYF
TGTGCCAGCAGCCCTCCTTCAGAGACCCAGTACTTC
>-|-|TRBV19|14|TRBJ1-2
CASSISGGTVGYTF
TGTGCCAGTAGTATCTCGGGTGGCACGGTTGGCTACACCTTC
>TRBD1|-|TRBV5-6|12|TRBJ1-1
CASSFRDREAFF
TGTGCCAGCAGCTTCCGGGACAGGGAAGCTTTCTTT
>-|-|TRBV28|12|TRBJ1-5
CASSSPSEPQHF
TGTGCCAGCAGTTCTCCGAGTGAGCCCCAGCATTTT
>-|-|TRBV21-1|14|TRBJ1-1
CASSKERGNTEAFF
TGTGCCAGCAGCAAAGAGAGAGGGAACACTGAAGCTTTCTTT
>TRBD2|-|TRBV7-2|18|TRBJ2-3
CASSLVPLAGGRPDTQYF
TGTGCCAGCAGCTTAGTCCCTCTAGCGGGGGGCCGTCCAGATACGCAGTATTTT
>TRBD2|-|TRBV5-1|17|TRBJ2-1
CASSSGLAGASHNEQFF
TGCGCCAGCAGCTCGGGACTAGCGGGGGCAAGTCACAATGAGCAGTTCTTC
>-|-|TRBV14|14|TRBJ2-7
CASSQNPGSDEQYF
TGTGCCAGCAGCCAGAACCCGGGTTCTGACGAGCAGTACTTC
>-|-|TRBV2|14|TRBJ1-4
CASSEAASGEKLFF
TGTGCCAGCAGTGAAGCGGCCTCCGGGGAAAAACTGTTTTTT
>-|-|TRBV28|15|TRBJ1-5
CASSLGSFSNQPQHF
TGTGCCAGCAGTTTGGGGAGCTTTAGCAATCAGCCCCAGCATTTT
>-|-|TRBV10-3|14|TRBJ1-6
CAISEERGNSPLHF
TGTGCCATCAGTGAGGAAAGGGGGAATTCACCCCTCCACTTT
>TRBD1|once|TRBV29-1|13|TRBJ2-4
CSGSVQGDGAQYF
TGCAGCGGGTCAGTGCAGGGGGACGGCGCTCAGTACTTC
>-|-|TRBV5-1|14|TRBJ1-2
CASSLDSNNYGYTF
TGCGCCAGCAGCTTGGACAGCAATAACTATGGCTACACCTTC
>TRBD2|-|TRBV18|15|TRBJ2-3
CASSPLAGTTDTQYF
TGTGCCAGCTCACCCCTAGCGGGGACCACAGATACGCAGTATTTT
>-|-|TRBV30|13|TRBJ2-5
CAWSGDSLETQYF
TGTGCCTGGAGTGGAGATAGCTTGGAGACCCAGTACTTC
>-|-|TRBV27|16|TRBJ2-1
CASSLGTRLSYNEQFF
TGTGCCAGCAGCCTAGGGACACGGTTATCCTACAATGAGCAGTTCTTC
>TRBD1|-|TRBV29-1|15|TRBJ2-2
CSVEGLDRGPGELFF
TGCAGCGTTGAAGGTTTGGACAGGGGTCCCGGGGAGCTGTTTTTT
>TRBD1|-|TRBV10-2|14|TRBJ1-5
CASSDGQGNQPQHF
TGCGCCAGCAGTGATGGACAGGGGAATCAGCCCCAGCATTTT
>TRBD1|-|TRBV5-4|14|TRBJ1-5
CASSAGTGDQPQHF
TGTGCCAGCAGCGCGGGGACAGGCGATCAGCCCCAGCATTTT
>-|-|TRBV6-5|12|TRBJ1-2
CASSYDGVGYTF
TGTGCCAGCAGCTACGACGGGGTTGGCTACACCTTC
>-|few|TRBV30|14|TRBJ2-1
CAWMVSAVANEQFF
TGTGCCTGGATGGTTTCGGCGGTGGCGAATGAGCAGTTCTTC
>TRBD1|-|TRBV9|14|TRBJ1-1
CASSVTGAGTEAFF
TGTGCCAGCAGCGTAACAGGGGCTGGGACTGAAGCTTTCTTT
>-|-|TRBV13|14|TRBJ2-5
CASSRRGIQETQYF
TGTGCCAGCAGTCGCAGGGGAATACAAGAGACCCAGTACTTC
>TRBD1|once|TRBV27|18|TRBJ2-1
CASSPPETGTGGRNEQFF
TGTGCCAGCAGCCCTCCGGAGACCGGGACAGGGGGCCGCAATGAGCAGTTCTTC
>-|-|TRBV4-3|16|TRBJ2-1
CASSQVVAGGGYEQFF
TGCGCCAGCAGCCAAGTTGTAGCCGGCGGGGGCTATGAGCAGTTCTTC
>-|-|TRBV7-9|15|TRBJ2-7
CASSLVGTSAYEQYF
TGTGCCAGCAGCTTGGTTGGGACATCCGCCTACGAGCAGTACTTC
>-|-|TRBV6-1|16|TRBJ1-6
CASSEPTHGFDSPLHF
TGTGCCAGCAGTGAACCCACCCACGGTTTTGATTCACCCCTCCACTTT
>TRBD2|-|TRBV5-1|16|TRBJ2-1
CASSLELAGGRNEQFF
TGCGCCAGCAGCTTGGAACTAGCGGGGGGGCGAAATGAGCAGTTCTTC
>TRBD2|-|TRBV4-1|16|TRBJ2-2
CASRLSSGAVTGELFF
TGCGCCAGCAGACTTTCCAGCGGGGCGGTCACCGGGGAGCTGTTTTTT
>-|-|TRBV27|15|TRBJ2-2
CASSLAGEEGGELFF
TGTGCCAGCAGTTTAGCAGGGGAAGAGGGCGGGGAGCTGTTTTTT
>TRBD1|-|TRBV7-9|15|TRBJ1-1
CASSLGAGGRTEAFF
TGTGCCAGCAGCTTAGGGGCAGGGGGGAGGACTGAAGCTTTCTTT
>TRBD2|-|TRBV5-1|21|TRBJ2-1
CASSLILSRSSGGPYYNEQFF
TGCGCCAGCAGCTTGATTCTGTCTCGCTCTAGCGGGGGGCCATACTACAATGAGCAGTTCTTC
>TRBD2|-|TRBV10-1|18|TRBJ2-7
CASSEGLAGGRLSYEQYF
TGCGCCAGCAGTGAGGGGCTAGCGGGGGGGAGACTTTCCTACGAGCAGTACTTC
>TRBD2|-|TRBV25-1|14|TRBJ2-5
CASSDRGTTETQYF
TGTGCCAGCAGTGATCGTGGGACTACAGAGACCCAGTACTTC
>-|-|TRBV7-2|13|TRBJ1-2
CASSPPRPYGYTF
TGTGCCAGCAGCCCCCCGCGGCCTTATGGCTACACCTTC
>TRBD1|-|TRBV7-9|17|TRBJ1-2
CASSLARGQGMDYGYTF
TGTGCCAGCAGCTTAGCAAGGGGACAGGGGATGGACTATGGCTACACCTTC
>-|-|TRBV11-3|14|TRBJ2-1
CASSLGRGNNEQFF
TGTGCCAGCAGCTTAGGGCGGGGAAACAATGAGCAGTTCTTC
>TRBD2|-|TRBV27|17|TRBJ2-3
CASSLVLAGGSQDTQYF
TGTGCCAGCAGCCTGGTGCTAGCGGGGGGATCTCAAGATACGCAGTATTTT
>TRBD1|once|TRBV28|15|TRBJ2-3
CASRLNRGSTDTQYF
TGTGCCAGCAGGCTTAACAGGGGGAGCACAGATACGCAGTATTTT
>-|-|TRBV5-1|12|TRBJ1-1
CASSLGGPRAFF
TGCGCCAGCAGCTTGGGAGGGCCGCGCGCTTTCTTT
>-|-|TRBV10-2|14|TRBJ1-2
CASSESTLSYGYTF
TGCGCCAGCAGTGAGTCAACACTATCCTATGGCTACACCTTC
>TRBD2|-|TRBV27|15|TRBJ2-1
CASSSTSGGVGKQFF
TGTGCCAGCAGTAGCACTAGCGGCGGTGTAGGAAAGCAGTTCTTC
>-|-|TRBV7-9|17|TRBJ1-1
CASSLEQGVAGHTEAFF
TGTGCCAGCAGCTTGGAACAAGGAGTGGCAGGGCACACTGAAGCTTTCTTT
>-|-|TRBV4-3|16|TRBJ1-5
CASSQEGGLTNQPQHF
TGCGCCAGCAGCCAAGAGGGGGGACTTACCAATCAGCCCCAGCATTTT
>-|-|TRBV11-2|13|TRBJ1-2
CASSDRTNYGYTF
TGTGCCAGCAGTGACAGGACTAACTATGGCTACACCTTC
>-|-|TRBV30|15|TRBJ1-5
CASGQGIGGNQPQHF
TGTGCCTCTGGGCAGGGGATAGGGGGCAATCAGCCCCAGCATTTT
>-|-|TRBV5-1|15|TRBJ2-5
CASSKTSGGGETQYF
TGCGCCAGCAGTAAGACCTCCGGGGGTGGAGAGACCCAGTACTTC
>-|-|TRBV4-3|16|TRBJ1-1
CASSHKPGLRNTEAFF
TGCGCCAGCAGCCATAAACCGGGACTTCGGAACACTGAAGCTTTCTTT
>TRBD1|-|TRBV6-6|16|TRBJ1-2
CASSLFGQAVRYGYTF
TGTGCCAGCAGTCTCTTTGGACAGGCCGTCCGCTATGGCTACACCTTC
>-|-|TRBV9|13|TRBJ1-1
CASSRQVNTEAFF
TGTGCCAGCAGCAGACAGGTTAACACTGAAGCTTTCTTT